A selection of T cell receptor beta chains follows, all from one sample in a study of T cell responses to AZD1222 COVID-19 vaccine. Clones were sequenced by immunoSEQ multiplex PCR, and TCRdb holds only the in-frame ones, with some missing. The table shows roughly 130,000 clones, with roughly 94% occurring only once. Sequencing used peripheral blood, obtained on day 0 of AZD1222 vaccination. The origin of the receptors is an adult in good health. Each CDR3 is given with its conserved first and last residue. The D gene is left open where the match is weak. Size is omitted from some rows. Given values are once, few, many or a class for expanded clones.

TRBV3-1/TRBV3-2	TRBJ2-2	.	TRBD1	TGTGCCAGCAGCCTTAGGGGCGACAGGGGCAACACCGGGGAGCTGTTTTTT	CASSLRGDRGNTGELFF
TRBV7-3	TRBJ2-7	.	.	TGTGCCAGCAGCTTAGACGGTTGGGGGTTCTACGAGCAGTACTTC	CASSLDGWGFYEQYF
TRBV10-2	TRBJ1-6	once	TRBD1	TGCGCCAGCAATCAGGGGGTGTATAATTCACCCCTCCACTTT	CASNQGVYNSPLHF
TRBV7-2	TRBJ2-5	.	.	TGTGCCAGCAGCTTAATGCCGAGGGAGACCCAGTACTTC	CASSLMPRETQYF
TRBV6-5	TRBJ2-7	few	.	TGTGCCAGCAGTTACAGGGGAAGGATCGAGCAGTACTTC	CASSYRGRIEQYF
TRBV7-7	TRBJ1-1	.	TRBD1	TGTGCTAGCAGCCCCATGACAGGGGTGAACACTGAAGCTTTCTTT	CASSPMTGVNTEAFF
TRBV7-2	TRBJ1-5	.	.	TGTGCCAGCAGCTCCCTCCAGGGGAATCAGCCCCAGCATTTT	CASSSLQGNQPQHF
TRBV4-2	TRBJ2-7	.	TRBD1	TGTGCCAGCAGCGGCCCCGGGACAGGGCGCTACGAGCAGTACTTC	CASSGPGTGRYEQYF
TRBV21-1	TRBJ1-5	.	.	TGTGCCAGCAGCAAAGACAGGGATGGCAATCAGCCCCAGCATTTT	CASSKDRDGNQPQHF
TRBV11-2	TRBJ2-2	.	.	TGTGCCAGCACCGGCCCCGGTGTTGGGGCCCCCGGGGAGCTGTTTTTT	CASTGPGVGAPGELFF
TRBV13	TRBJ2-7	once	.	TGTGCCAGCAGCTTAGGAGAAAGCTACGAGCAGTACTTC	CASSLGESYEQYF
TRBV7-8	TRBJ1-3	.	.	TGTGCCAGCAGCTTAAATCTTTACCACTCTGGAAACACCATATATTTT	CASSLNLYHSGNTIYF
TRBV6-5	TRBJ2-6	.	.	TGTGCCAGCAGTACCCAACTGGGGGCCAACGTCCTGACTTTC	CASSTQLGANVLTF
TRBV19	TRBJ1-4	.	.	TGTGCCAGTAGAACCAAGGGTGGTGAAAAACTGTTTTTT	CASRTKGGEKLFF
TRBV28	TRBJ2-3	.	.	TGTGCCAGCAGTTCGCGTGGCAGGGGTGATTCAGATACGCAGTATTTT	CASSSRGRGDSDTQYF
TRBV7-2	TRBJ2-7	.	TRBD2	TGTGCCAGCAGCTGGGGCGGGAGCGGGGAGCAGTACTTC	CASSWGGSGEQYF
TRBV3-1/TRBV3-2	TRBJ1-2	.	TRBD1	TGTGCCAGCAGCCAAGGAACAGGGGGCAACTATGGCTACACCTTC	CASSQGTGGNYGYTF
TRBV14	TRBJ1-1	.	.	TGTGCCAGCAGCCAAGAGACCGGGACTGAAGCTTTCTTT	CASSQETGTEAFF
TRBV20-1	TRBJ2-1	.	.	TGCAGTGCTAGAGGGAGGAATGAGCAGTTCTTC	CSARGRNEQFF
TRBV5-4	TRBJ2-7	.	.	TGTGCCAGCAGCTTGGGGGGGGAAAGCTCCTACGAGCAGTACTTC	CASSLGGESSYEQYF
TRBV5-4	TRBJ1-6	.	.	TGTGCCAGCAGCCAGACCCGGCGGGATTCACCCCTCCACTTT	CASSQTRRDSPLHF
TRBV11-2	TRBJ1-4	.	TRBD1	TGTGCCAGCAGCTTAGGGGGACAGGGGTTTGAAAAACTGTTTTTT	CASSLGGQGFEKLFF
TRBV9	TRBJ1-1	.	.	TGTGCCAGCAGCTCTAACACTGAAGCTTTCTTT	CASSSNTEAFF
TRBV5-1	TRBJ2-3	.	.	TGCGCCAGCAGCTCGGCGGGGGCAAGCACAGATACGCAGTATTTT	CASSSAGASTDTQYF
TRBV6-1	TRBJ2-3	.	TRBD1	TGTGCCAGCAGTGAATTACAACAGGGGGCAACAGATACGCAGTATTTT	CASSELQQGATDTQYF
TRBV9	TRBJ2-5	once	.	TGTGCCAGCAGCGGAGGAGGGTTCCCGGGGACCCAGTACTTC	CASSGGGFPGTQYF
TRBV20-1	TRBJ2-1	.	.	TGCAGTTGGGACGGTGTCAATGAGCAGTTCTTC	CSWDGVNEQFF
TRBV27	TRBJ1-2	.	.	TGTGCCAGCAGTCCGCGCCACGAGAGAGGGTACACCTTC	CASSPRHERGYTF
TRBV21-1	TRBJ2-3	.	.	TGTGCCAGCAGCAAAGGTCTCGGGTATGAGTCGGCAGGGGGCGCAGATACGCAGTATTTT	CASSKGLGYESAGGADTQYF
TRBV6-5	TRBJ2-7	.	.	TGTGCCAGCAGCAACCACCCCCCGGGGGACGAGCAGTACTTC	CASSNHPPGDEQYF
TRBV11-2	TRBJ2-4	.	.	TGTGCCAGCAGCTCCCTGACTGTTAAGGGGGCCAAAAACATTCAGTACTTC	CASSSLTVKGAKNIQYF
TRBV27	TRBJ1-6	.	.	TGTGCCAGCGGCAGGCAGGACACCTATAATTCACCCCTCCACTTT	CASGRQDTYNSPLHF
TRBV28	TRBJ2-3	.	.	TGTGCCAGCACTTCTGGCGGGGCTGCTATCGGAGGTGTAGATACGCAGTATTTT	CASTSGGAAIGGVDTQYF
TRBV7-7	TRBJ2-5	once	TRBD2	TGTGCTAGCAGCTTAGCCTCTCCCGGGGGGGTGGTCGAGACCCAGTACTTC	CASSLASPGGVVETQYF
TRBV7-6	TRBJ2-7	.	.	TGTGCCAGCAGCTTAGCGGCAGCCTACGAGCAGTACTTC	CASSLAAAYEQYF
TRBV5-1	TRBJ2-2	.	.	TGCGCCAGCAGATCACAGATGAACACCGGGGAGCTGTTTTTT	CASRSQMNTGELFF
TRBV28	TRBJ2-5	.	TRBD2	TGTGCTACGAGGCTAGCGGGGGGAAGAGAGACCCAGTACTTC	CATRLAGGRETQYF
TRBV7-9	TRBJ2-6	once	.	TGTGCCAGCAGCTTAGGGGGGCTGGCTGGGGCCAACGTCCTGACTTTC	CASSLGGLAGANVLTF
TRBV5-8	TRBJ1-2	.	.	TGTGCCAGCAGATTCAAGGGTAGCGTCTTGAACTATGGCTACACCTTC	CASRFKGSVLNYGYTF
TRBV18	TRBJ1-1	.	TRBD1	TGTGCCAGCTCACCGCCCGACAGGGGCAGGGCTTTCTTT	CASSPPDRGRAFF
TRBV19	TRBJ2-1	.	TRBD2	TGTGCCAGTAGAAGTTTGAGCGGGGGCTCCTACAATGAGCAGTTCTTC	CASRSLSGGSYNEQFF
TRBV14	TRBJ2-2	.	TRBD2	TGTGCCAGCAGCCAGGTAGCGGGGGCGAACACCGGGGAGCTGTTTTTT	CASSQVAGANTGELFF
TRBV19	TRBJ1-1	.	.	TGTGCCGGGTACCTGGACCTTGAAGCTTTCTTT	CAGYLDLEAFF
TRBV19	TRBJ1-5	.	.	TGTGCCAGTAGTATAATTCCAGGGGAAGGAGGTCAGCCCCAGCATTTT	CASSIIPGEGGQPQHF
TRBV10-1	TRBJ2-3	few	TRBD1	TGCGCCAGCAGTGACGGGACAGGGGGCACAGATACGCAGTATTTT	CASSDGTGGTDTQYF
TRBV18	TRBJ1-2	.	.	TGTGCCAGCTCACCACAACTGGGCGGCTACACCTTC	CASSPQLGGYTF